This is a list of T cell receptor beta chains from one sample in a study of blood T cell repertoires in COVID-19. Some clones are missing from TCRdb's copy, which holds only in-frame ones; the method was immunoSEQ multiplex PCR. The sample lists about 59,000 clones, more than 60% seen once, with around 9.7% in the top ten. What was sequenced was peripheral blood. The receptors were gathered from a human donor in a cohort sampled during active COVID-19. Both conserved end residues are part of each CDR3. The order of the fields is J gene, clone size, V gene, D gene, CDR3 DNA, CDR3 protein. A D gene is named only where the DNA matches it firmly. Rows may omit the clone size; those that give it use once, few, many or a size class.

>TRBJ2-4|-|TRBV18|-
TGTGCCAGCTCCCTCGGTCCATTGAGTCCTGAAGGGGAAAACATTCAGTACTTC
CASSLGPLSPEGENIQYF
>TRBJ1-4|-|TRBV28|TRBD1
TGTGCCACCGGACAGGGAGGTGAAAAACTGTTTTTT
CATGQGGEKLFF
>TRBJ2-7|-|TRBV6-5|-
TGTGCCAGCAGGACCATCGGACAGAGCTACGAGCAGTACTTC
CASRTIGQSYEQYF
>TRBJ2-7|-|TRBV3-1/TRBV3-2|TRBD1
TGTGCCAGCAGCCTGGGACAGGGACGGGGAGAGTACTTC
CASSLGQGRGEYF
>TRBJ2-4|-|TRBV5-1|-
TGCGCCAGCAGCGCCGGAGGGGACGGAAACATTCAGTACTTC
CASSAGGDGNIQYF
>TRBJ2-5|-|TRBV18|-
TGTGCCAGCTCACCACCTGTTACAGGTCCCCAAGAGACCCAGTACTTC
CASSPPVTGPQETQYF
>TRBJ2-7|-|TRBV27|TRBD1
TGTGCCAGCAGAGCGTTGAGGACAGGGGGCGTCTACGAGCAGTACTTC
CASRALRTGGVYEQYF
>TRBJ2-1|few|TRBV5-1|TRBD2
TGCGCCAGCAGCTTCAGCGGGGGTACCTACAATGAGCAGTTCTTC
CASSFSGGTYNEQFF
>TRBJ2-7|-|TRBV28|-
TGTGCCAGCAGTTTACAGGGACAGGCGGGGGCAACGTACTTC
CASSLQGQAGATYF
>TRBJ2-1|-|TRBV18|-
TGTGCCAGCTCACCTCCCCCTACCAATACCTACAATGAGCAGTTCTTC
CASSPPPTNTYNEQFF
>TRBJ1-3|few|TRBV5-1|-
TGCGCCAGCAGTCTCGAAGGCAGCGGTCGAAACACCATATATTTT
CASSLEGSGRNTIYF
>TRBJ2-6|many|TRBV28|-
TGTGCCACCCACATGGGGCAGGGGACGGGGGCCAACGTCCTGACTTTC
CATHMGQGTGANVLTF
>TRBJ2-7|-|TRBV6-1|-
TGTGCCAGCAGTGAAGTTTGGACATCCTCCTACGAGCAGTACTTC
CASSEVWTSSYEQYF
>TRBJ2-3|-|TRBV9|-
TGTGCCAGCAGCACCTACACAGATACGCAGTATTTT
CASSTYTDTQYF
>TRBJ2-7|-|TRBV29-1|TRBD2
TGCAGCGTTGTTTCTAGCGGGAGGACGGGGCAGTACTTC
CSVVSSGRTGQYF
>TRBJ2-1|-|TRBV10-3|TRBD2
TGTGCCATCAGTGAGCCGGGAGCCGGGACTACCGACAATGAGCAGTTCTTC
CAISEPGAGTTDNEQFF
>TRBJ2-3|-|TRBV2|TRBD1
TGTGCCAGCAGGTGGGACAGGGAGCGTACAGATACGCAGTATTTT
CASRWDRERTDTQYF
>TRBJ2-1|-|TRBV7-2|-
TGTGCCAGCAGCTCGCAACCGGGACTCGAGCAGTTCTTC
CASSSQPGLEQFF
>TRBJ2-7|-|TRBV30|-
TGTGCCTGGAGTACGGGGGCACTAGCGAGGGGTCGTTTC
CAWSTGALARGRF
>TRBJ2-3|-|TRBV7-2|TRBD2
TGTGCCAGCAGCCCAGGACTAGTGGGCAGGGATACGCAGTATTTT
CASSPGLVGRDTQYF
>TRBJ1-6|once|TRBV30|TRBD1
TGTGCCTGGAGTGTAGACAGGGGAGGCTCCTATAATTCACCCCTCCACTTT
CAWSVDRGGSYNSPLHF
>TRBJ1-2|-|TRBV7-2|TRBD1
TGTGCCAGCAGCCGACAGGGCGTCGATGGCTACACCTTC
CASSRQGVDGYTF
>TRBJ1-1|-|TRBV2|-
TGTGCCAGCTCACGGGGTTACACTGAAGCTTTCTTT
CASSRGYTEAFF
>TRBJ2-1|-|TRBV5-4|-
TGTGCCAGCAGTTCCAATCTAGCGACGGAGGAGCAGTTCTTC
CASSSNLATEEQFF
>TRBJ2-3|-|TRBV7-2|-
TGTGCCAGCCGCGGGTTAGGGAGCCCAGATACGCAGTATTTT
CASRGLGSPDTQYF
>TRBJ1-2|-|TRBV5-1|TRBD1
TGCGCCAGCAGCTCCGGGACAGGGGGGATCTATGGCTACACCTTC
CASSSGTGGIYGYTF
>TRBJ2-7|few|TRBV29-1|-
TGCAGCGCACGATATAGACATTCTTACGAGCAGTACTTC
CSARYRHSYEQYF
>TRBJ2-3|-|TRBV24-1|-
TGTGCCACCAGTGATCATGGGCTAGCGACCCTTAGCACAGATACGCAGTATTTT
CATSDHGLATLSTDTQYF
>TRBJ2-5|few|TRBV3-1/TRBV3-2|-
TGTGCCAGCAGCGTGCGGCGGCTCACGGGATCCCAAGAGACCCAGTACTTC
CASSVRRLTGSQETQYF
>TRBJ2-1|-|TRBV7-9|-
TGTGCCAGCAGCTCCGGGACTGGATACAATGAGCAGTTCTTC
CASSSGTGYNEQFF
>TRBJ2-2|-|TRBV11-2|-
TGTGCCAGCAGCTTAGAGGAGCAGGGATTTGCCGGGGAGCTGTTTTTT
CASSLEEQGFAGELFF
>TRBJ2-1|-|TRBV3-1/TRBV3-2|TRBD1
TGTGCCAGCAGCGGCCCGACAGGGTATGAGCAGTTCTTC
CASSGPTGYEQFF
>TRBJ2-3|-|TRBV7-2|TRBD2
TGTGCCAGCAGCTTAGTCGGGACTAGCGGAATTAGCACAGATACGCAGTATTTT
CASSLVGTSGISTDTQYF
>TRBJ1-5|-|TRBV5-6|-
TGTGCCAGCAGCTTTGGACTATTAGGACGCAATCAGCCCCAGCATTTT
CASSFGLLGRNQPQHF
>TRBJ1-2|few|TRBV6-5|-
TGTGCCAGCAGCCCAGGTAGTAGCTATGGCTACACCTTC
CASSPGSSYGYTF
>TRBJ2-7|-|TRBV19|TRBD2
TGTGCCAGTAGTATAGAAACGGGACTAGCGAAGACCTACGAGCAGTACTTC
CASSIETGLAKTYEQYF
>TRBJ2-5|once|TRBV4-1|TRBD1
TGCGCCAGCAGCCAAGGCCGGCAGGGGGAAGAGACCCAGTACTTC
CASSQGRQGEETQYF
>TRBJ2-2|once|TRBV6-4|TRBD2
TGTGCCAGCAGTGACGGGCGGGAGGGCCATTCCGGGGAGCTGTTTTTT
CASSDGREGHSGELFF
>TRBJ1-2|few|TRBV12-3/TRBV12-4|-
TGTGCCAGCAGCCTACGAGACTATGGCTACACCTTC
CASSLRDYGYTF
>TRBJ2-2|-|TRBV4-3|TRBD2
TGCGCCAGCAGCCAAGCGACTAGCGGGAGTGACGGGGAGCTGTTTTTT
CASSQATSGSDGELFF
>TRBJ2-3|-|TRBV24-1|-
TGTGCCACCAGTGACGAGAGAAGAACGAGCACAGATACGCAGTATTTT
CATSDERRTSTDTQYF
>TRBJ2-1|-|TRBV24-1|TRBD2
TGTGCCTCAGCCGGGACTAGCGGAAGTAGCTCCTACAATGAGCAGTTCTTC
CASAGTSGSSSYNEQFF
>TRBJ2-1|-|TRBV6-2/TRBV6-3|TRBD2
TGTGCCAGCAGTCCCCTCAGCGGGAGGGCCGGTGAGCAGTTCTTC
CASSPLSGRAGEQFF
>TRBJ2-3|-|TRBV10-3|-
TGTGCCATCAGTAGTCAGAGCACAGATACGCAGTATTTT
CAISSQSTDTQYF
>TRBJ2-7|-|TRBV28|TRBD2
TGTGCCAGCATTTTAGGCCTAGCGGGAGACCACGAGCAGTACTTC
CASILGLAGDHEQYF
>TRBJ2-3|-|TRBV7-2|TRBD2
TGTGCCAGCAGCGACCAGTTAGCGGGCGGTACGCAGTATTTT
CASSDQLAGGTQYF
>TRBJ2-1|once|TRBV19|TRBD2
TGTGCCAGTAGTACGGACAGACTAGCGGGTCAGTTCTTC
CASSTDRLAGQFF
>TRBJ1-1|-|TRBV5-1|-
TGCGCCAGCAGCCTAAAGGTGGGGGGGCCCAGCACTGAAGCTTTCTTT
CASSLKVGGPSTEAFF
>TRBJ1-5|few|TRBV6-2/TRBV6-3|TRBD1
TGTGCCAGCAGTATTCCGGGACAGGGTTTGAGACAGCCCCAGCATTTT
CASSIPGQGLRQPQHF
>TRBJ2-7|few|TRBV7-2|TRBD2
TGTGCCAGCAGCCCGTACGGGACTAGCGCCTACGAGCAGTACTTC
CASSPYGTSAYEQYF
>TRBJ2-5|-|TRBV11-2|-
TGTGCCAGCAGCTTAGGTTATAAGACCCAGTACTTC
CASSLGYKTQYF